What follows are 8 T cell receptor beta chains derived from one specimen sequenced in a study of cytomegalovirus exposure and HLA in healthy donors. Libraries were prepared by immunoSEQ multiplex PCR; TCRdb keeps only in-frame clonotypes and omits some of them. The repertoire has about 240,000 clones, roughly 89% of them found once; the top ten carry 2.6%. The sample was PBMCs. Receptors were obtained from a man younger than 35 in good health and CMV-seronegative.

This chain joins TRBV7-2 and TRBJ2-2; D might be TRBD2 (6 bases). The CDR3 is made up of 15 amino acids. Germline V lookup: CDR1 SGHTA, CDR2 FQGNSA. V shed 0 bases and J shed 6 bases, with 11 bases lying between them. The CDR3 protein is CASSLAWGLSGELFF. For the CDR3, the DNA is TGTGCCAGCAGCTTAGCGTGGGGACTTTCCGGGGAGCTGTTTTTT.

The chain joins TRBV18 to TRBJ2-7; 10 bases match TRBD2. Germline V lookup: CDR1 KGHSH, CDR2 LQKENI. V was clipped by 4 bases and J by 3 bases; unmatched bases: 12. The CDR3 extends over 17 amino acids. The CDR3 region is CASSRAWSSGGNYEQYF. CDR3 DNA sequence: TGTGCCAGCTCACGTGCTTGGAGTAGCGGGGGGAACTACGAGCAGTACTTC.

This sequence joins TRBV4-3 and TRBJ1-2; D gene ambiguous. V was cut by 0 bases and J by 2 bases, with 7 bases left in between. Germline V gene lookup returns CDR1 LGHNA and CDR2 YSLEER. This CDR3 comprises 14 residues. CDR3: CASSQDSENYGYTF. Written as DNA, the CDR3 is TGCGCCAGCAGCCAAGATTCGGAGAACTATGGCTACACCTTC.

The CDR3, as DNA: TGTGCCAGCAGTTCAGGCAAAATCTATGGCTACACCTTC. Its protein product is CASSSGKIYGYTF. The chain employs TRBV6-5 and TRBJ1-2; the D is unclear. The V gene's germline CDR1 is MNHEY and CDR2 SVGAGI. This CDR3 spans 13 amino acids. Trimming took 4 bases from V and 4 from J, leaving 10 bases between them.

V is TRBV7-8 and J is TRBJ2-5; 10 nucleotides agree with TRBD2. CDR1 is SGHVS, CDR2 FQNEAQ, per germline. This CDR3 region has 16 residues. The junction had 11 bases not matched to a gene; V was cut back by 3 bases and J by 7 bases. The CDR3 region has the DNA TGTGCCAGCAGCTTGGCTAGCGGGAGCCAAAGGGGGACCCAGTACTTC. Residues: CASSLASGSQRGTQYF.

The J gene is TRBJ2-7, the V gene TRBV7-3, with 8 bases fitting TRBD2. CDR1 is SGHTA and CDR2 is FQGTGA in the germline V gene. The CDR3 extends over 15 amino acids. V lost 2 bases to trimming and J lost 0 bases; unmatched junction nucleotides: 3. The CDR3 coding sequence is TGTGCCAGCAGCTTACTAGCGGGCGGCTCCTACGAGCAGTACTTC. Translating gives CASSLLAGGSYEQYF.

The chain has TRBV7-8 and TRBJ2-1, with D perhaps TRBD1 (6 bases). The CDR3 spans 13 residues. Trimming shortened V by 4 bases and J by 6 bases, and 10 bases separated the two germline ends. From germline, CDR1 is SGHVS and CDR2 FQNEAQ. The DNA for the CDR3 is TGTGCCAGCAGCTCGTCGGACAGCAATGAGCAGTTCTTC. Amino acids: CASSSSDSNEQFF.

The V gene is TRBV10-3, the J gene TRBJ1-5; no definite D call. Trimming shortened V by 2 bases and J by 0 bases, and 2 bases separated the two germline ends. The CDR3 length is 13 residues. The germline gives CDR1 ENHRY, CDR2 SYGVKD. The CDR3 sequence: CAISEHSNQPQHF. The CDR3 coding sequence is TGTGCCATCAGTGAGCATAGCAATCAGCCCCAGCATTTT.